This TCR beta chain is drawn from a study of neurological immune-mediated disorders. General observations from the study: Whereas HTLV-1-associated myelopathy showed the most TCR clonal expansion, multiple sclerosis showed the least, with levels below those of healthy controls.

This clonotype has at least ten counts. Its specificity is not known. TCRdb itself ran the 5' RACE reads through MiXCR, one entry per CDR3 protein. The sample consists of about 80,000 distinct CDR3 sequences, 4.5% to 6.5% of them appearing once. Preparation of the unsorted libraries drew on 2 million PBMCs stored at -80 C. The CDR3 is 15 residues long. Trimming took 3 bases from V and 0 from J, leaving 5 bases between them. Germline values: CDR1 KGHDR, CDR2 SFDVKD. The clonotype was recovered from a woman aged 30 to 39 with multiple sclerosis. What was sequenced was PBMCs. This sequence joins TRBV24-1 and TRBJ2-6; D gene unclear. DNA of the CDR3: TGTGCCACCAGTGATCGATACTCTGGGGCCAACGTCCTGACTTTC. This encodes CATSDRYSGANVLTF.